This T cell receptor (beta chain) was recovered during a study of control samples from healthy donors and cancer patients. This CDR3 spans 16 amino acids. V was pared by 3 bases and J by 1 base, with 5 bases of the junction left unmatched. Germline assignment: CDR1 MNHNS and CDR2 SASEGT. Method: immunoSEQ multiplex PCR; TCRdb's copy keeps in-frame clones and lacks some. The sample shows 40,000 to 55,000 clones, about 92% of them seen only once. V is TRBV6-1 and J is TRBJ2-1; 8 bases agree with TRBD2. The source material was PBMCs. This receptor was obtained from a man aged 35 to 55 with colorectal cancer. The CDR3 here is CASSDTPGGSYNEQFF. CDR3 nucleotide sequence: TGTGCCAGCAGTGATACGCCGGGAGGGTCCTACAATGAGCAGTTCTTC.